This record looks at one T cell receptor beta chain sequence and its context. What it recognizes is unknown. CDR3 length equals 14 residues. The V gene end was trimmed by 4 bases and the J gene end by 3 bases; junction bases not matched to a gene: 9. Germline CDR1 and CDR2: SQVTM and ANQGSEA. This entry is derived from a study of regulatory T cells in long-lasting Graves disease. Study-level results: TRBV28 was favored in persistent disease, as were TRBJ1-2 and TRBJ2-5. No thyroid tissue was studied; the work used peripheral blood only.

The time point was: persistent/refractory GD, antithyroid drugs over 5 years with positive TRAb. The TCR library was made from RNA that had been extracted from PBMCs in TRIzol. Blood from the periphery, approximately 10 milliliters in all, was drawn into EDTA tubes. Through Arm-PCR of CDR3 regions and iRepertoire HTBI primers, TCR beta libraries were built. In the original analysis: The identification of 60 or so TRBV and some 13 TRBJ segments was made across samples. TCRdb reprocessed the multiplex PCR reads with MiXCR, giving one entry per CDR3 protein. V and J calls and clone size were set by TCRdb, not the authors. The sample holds about 470,000 distinct CDR3 sequences; around a fifth are singletons and the top ten take less than 9%.

The receptor comes from a female donor with Graves disease. The V call is TRBV29-1, the J call TRBJ2-7; the match to TRBD2 covers 7 bases. The starting material was peripheral blood mononuclear cells (PBMCs), obtained when the disease was refractory, from a patient treated with antithyroid drugs. The CDR3 sequence is CSVVRGGSVYEQYF. Here the CDR3 DNA reads TGCAGCGTTGTGCGAGGCGGGAGTGTCTACGAGCAGTACTTC.